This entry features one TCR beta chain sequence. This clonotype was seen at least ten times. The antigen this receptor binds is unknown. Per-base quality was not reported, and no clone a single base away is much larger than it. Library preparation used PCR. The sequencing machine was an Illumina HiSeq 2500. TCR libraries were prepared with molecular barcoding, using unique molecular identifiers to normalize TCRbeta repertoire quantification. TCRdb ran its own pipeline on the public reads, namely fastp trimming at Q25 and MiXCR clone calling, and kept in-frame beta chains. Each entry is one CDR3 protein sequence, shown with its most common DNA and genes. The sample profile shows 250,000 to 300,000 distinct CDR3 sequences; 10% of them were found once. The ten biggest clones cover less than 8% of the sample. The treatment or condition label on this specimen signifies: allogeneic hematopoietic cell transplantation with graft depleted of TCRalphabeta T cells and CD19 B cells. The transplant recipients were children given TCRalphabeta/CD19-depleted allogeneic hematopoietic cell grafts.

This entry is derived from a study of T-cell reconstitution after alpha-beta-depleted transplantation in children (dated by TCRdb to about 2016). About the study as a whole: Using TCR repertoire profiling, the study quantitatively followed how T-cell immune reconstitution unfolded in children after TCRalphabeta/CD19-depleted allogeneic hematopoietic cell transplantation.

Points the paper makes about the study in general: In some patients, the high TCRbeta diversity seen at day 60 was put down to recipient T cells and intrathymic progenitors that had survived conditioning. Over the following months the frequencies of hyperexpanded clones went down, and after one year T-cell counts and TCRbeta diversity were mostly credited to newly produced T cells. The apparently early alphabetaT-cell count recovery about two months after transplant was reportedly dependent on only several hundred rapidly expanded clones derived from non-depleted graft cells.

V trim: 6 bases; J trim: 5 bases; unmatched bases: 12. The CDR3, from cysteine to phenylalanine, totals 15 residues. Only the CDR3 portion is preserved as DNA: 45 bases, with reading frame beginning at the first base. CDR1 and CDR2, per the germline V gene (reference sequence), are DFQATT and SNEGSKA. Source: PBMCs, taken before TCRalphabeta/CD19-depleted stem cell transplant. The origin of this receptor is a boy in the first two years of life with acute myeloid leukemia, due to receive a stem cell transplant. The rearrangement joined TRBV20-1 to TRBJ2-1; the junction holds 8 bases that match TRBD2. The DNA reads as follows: TGCAGTGCCCAAACGGGACTAGGGGGTCACAATGAGCAGTTCTTC. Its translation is CSAQTGLGGHNEQFF.